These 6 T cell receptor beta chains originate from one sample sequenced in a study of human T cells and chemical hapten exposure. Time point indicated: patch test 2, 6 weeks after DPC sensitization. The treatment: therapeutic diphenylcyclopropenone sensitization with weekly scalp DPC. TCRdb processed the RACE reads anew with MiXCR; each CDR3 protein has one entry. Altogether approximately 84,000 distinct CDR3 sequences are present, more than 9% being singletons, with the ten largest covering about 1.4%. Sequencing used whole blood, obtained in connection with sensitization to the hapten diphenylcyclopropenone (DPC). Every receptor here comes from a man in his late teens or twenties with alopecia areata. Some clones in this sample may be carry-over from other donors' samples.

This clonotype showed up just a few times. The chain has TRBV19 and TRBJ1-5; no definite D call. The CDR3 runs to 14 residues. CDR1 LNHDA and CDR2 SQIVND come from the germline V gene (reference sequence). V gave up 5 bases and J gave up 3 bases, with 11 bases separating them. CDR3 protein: CASSHREFNQPQHF. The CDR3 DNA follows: TGTGCCAGTAGTCACCGGGAATTCAATCAGCCCCAGCATTTT.

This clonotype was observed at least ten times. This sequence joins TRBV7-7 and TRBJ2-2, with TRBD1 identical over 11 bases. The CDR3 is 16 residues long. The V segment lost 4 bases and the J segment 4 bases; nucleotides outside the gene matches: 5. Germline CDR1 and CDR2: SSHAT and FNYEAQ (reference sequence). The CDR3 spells CASSSGTGGVTGELFF. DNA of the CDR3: TGTGCCAGCAGCTCCGGGACAGGGGGAGTCACCGGGGAGCTGTTTTTT.

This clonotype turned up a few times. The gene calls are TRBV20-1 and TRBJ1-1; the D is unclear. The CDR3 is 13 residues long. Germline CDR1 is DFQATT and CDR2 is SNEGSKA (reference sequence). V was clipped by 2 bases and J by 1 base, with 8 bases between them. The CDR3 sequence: CSARRTANTEAFF. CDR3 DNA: TGCAGTGCTAGAAGGACGGCGAACACTGAAGCTTTCTTT.

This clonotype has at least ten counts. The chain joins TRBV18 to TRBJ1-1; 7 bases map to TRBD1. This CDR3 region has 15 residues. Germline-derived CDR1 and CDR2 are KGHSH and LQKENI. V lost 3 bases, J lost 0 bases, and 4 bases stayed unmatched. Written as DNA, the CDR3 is TGTGCCAGCTCACCGCCCACAGGGGTGAACACTGAAGCTTTCTTT. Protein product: CASSPPTGVNTEAFF.

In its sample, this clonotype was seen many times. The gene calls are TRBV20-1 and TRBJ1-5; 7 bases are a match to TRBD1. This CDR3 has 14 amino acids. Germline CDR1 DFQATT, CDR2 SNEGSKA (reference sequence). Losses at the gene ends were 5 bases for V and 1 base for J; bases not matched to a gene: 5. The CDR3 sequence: CSARQGWSNQPQHF. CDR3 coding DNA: TGCAGTGCTCGACAGGGTTGGAGCAATCAGCCCCAGCATTTT.

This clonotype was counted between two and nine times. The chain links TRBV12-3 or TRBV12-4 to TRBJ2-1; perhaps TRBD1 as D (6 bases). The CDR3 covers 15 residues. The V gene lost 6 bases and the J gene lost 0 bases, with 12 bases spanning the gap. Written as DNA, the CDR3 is TGTGCCAGCAGAGAACAGGGATACTCCTACAATGAGCAGTTCTTC. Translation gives CASREQGYSYNEQFF.